This T cell receptor beta chain was sequenced in a study of T cell clonality in common variable immunodeficiency. Regarding the study as a whole: Reportedly, TCR beta sequences from common variable immunodeficiency showed fewer deletions and N-nucleotide insertions. What drives increased CVID clonality needs T cell subpopulation sequencing. Compared with controls, CVID subjects had fewer shared TCRbeta clones.

This clone has a count of ten or more. Its antigen is undetermined. The read terminates 3 residues before the CDR3 end, so the remaining end is supplied by the germline J gene. Produced via immunoSEQ multiplex PCR; TCRdb's table is partial and in-frame only. This record lists 50,000 to 65,000 clones, none seen once only, and the top ten clones contain about 1.7%. Trimming removed 2 bases at V and 8 bases at J, with 9 bases between. The CDR3 spans 13 residues. Germline loops: CDR1 LNHNV, CDR2 YYDKDF (reference sequence). This clonotype originated in a person aged 18 to 75 in good health. The rearrangement links TRBV15 to TRBJ1-4; no definite D call. Sample: peripheral blood mononuclear cells. CDR3 DNA (partial): TGTGCCACCAGCAGACCTTTTGGCGAAAAA. It translates to CATSRPFGEK. In full, the CDR3 reads CATSRPFGEKLFF.